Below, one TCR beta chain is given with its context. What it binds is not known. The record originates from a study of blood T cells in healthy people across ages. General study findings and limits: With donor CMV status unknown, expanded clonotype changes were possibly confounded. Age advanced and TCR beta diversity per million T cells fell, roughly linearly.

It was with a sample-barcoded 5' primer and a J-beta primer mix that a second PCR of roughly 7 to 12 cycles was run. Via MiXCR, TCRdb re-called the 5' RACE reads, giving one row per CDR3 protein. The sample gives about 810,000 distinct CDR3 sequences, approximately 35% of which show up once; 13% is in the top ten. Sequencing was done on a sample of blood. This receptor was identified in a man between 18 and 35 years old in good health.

CDR3 loop: CASRFGGEAFF. As DNA, the CDR3 is TGTGCCAGCAGGTTCGGAGGGGAGGCTTTCTTT. This sequence joins TRBV27 and TRBJ1-1; maybe TRBD1 (5 bases). Trimming cost V 6 bases and J 11 bases, with 13 bases left between them. Germline loops: CDR1 MNHEY, CDR2 SMNVEV (reference sequence). This CDR3 region has 11 residues.